This entry lists 10 T cell receptor beta chains sequenced from one sample in a study of response to subunit inactivated influenza vaccine. MiXCR, run by TCRdb on the RT-PCR reads, gives a single entry per CDR3 protein. The table shows hundreds of thousands of distinct CDR3 sequences, with less than 20% occurring only once. This material consisted of PBMCs from blood, taken 5 days after vaccination. The receptor set was obtained from a man aged 50 to 60 who received an inactivated influenza vaccine.

This chain connects TRBV7-3 to TRBJ2-3; D gene uncertain. V lost 5 bases and J lost 4, with 10 bases in between. Germline V gene sequence: CDR1 SGHTA, CDR2 FQGTGA. The CDR3 consists of 13 residues. CDR3 DNA: TGTGCCAGCAGCCCCCCCAATGCAGATACGCAGTATTTT. Its translation is CASSPPNADTQYF. The full variable domain, in which reference TRBV7-3 and TRBJ2-3 provide the parts outside the CDR3, is GAGVSQTPSNKVTEKGKYVELRCDPISGHTALYWYRQSLGQGPEFLIYFQGTGAADDSGLPNDRFFAVRPEGSVSTLKIQRTERGDSAVYLCASSPPNADTQYFGPGTRLTVL.

This clonotype has only a few counts. The V and J genes are TRBV28 and TRBJ1-4, with D hard to call. The germline CDR1 and CDR2 sequences are MDHEN and SYDVKM. V lost 6 bases and J lost 7, with 15 bases in between. The CDR3 loop spans 14 amino acids. The CDR3, as DNA: TGTGCCAGCAGCAGGACGGTCCCGGGTGAAAAACTGTTTTTT. Its protein is CASSRTVPGEKLFF. Looking up the rest from reference TRBV28 and TRBJ1-4 gives the full variable domain: DVKVTQSSRYLVKRTGEKVFLECVQDMDHENMFWYRQDPGLGLRLIYFSYDVKMKEKGDIPEGYSVSREKKERFSLILESASTNQTSMYLCASSRTVPGEKLFFGSGTQLSVL.

This clonotype was seen a few times. The rearrangement uses TRBV29-1 and TRBJ2-1, with TRBD2 matching 8 bases. The CDR3 spans 12 residues. V lost 5 bases to trimming and J lost 3 bases; unmatched junction nucleotides: 0. The V gene's germline CDR1 is SQVTM and CDR2 ANQGSEA. The CDR3 here is CSVSGSYNEQFF. CDR3 bases: TGCAGCGTTAGCGGGAGCTACAATGAGCAGTTCTTC.

The CDR3 region has the DNA TGCAGTGCTAGGGGATTGGGTTTCTACAATGAGCAGTTCTTC. Amino acid sequence: CSARGLGFYNEQFF. This rearrangement joins TRBV20-1 to TRBJ2-1, with D hard to call. The CDR3 is 14 amino acids. Germline V lookup: CDR1 DFQATT, CDR2 SNEGSKA (reference sequence). V was cut by 3 bases and J by 3 bases, with 12 bases left in between.

V and J are TRBV6-1 and TRBJ2-6; 7 bases agree with TRBD1. The CDR3 has 15 residues. V was clipped by 6 bases and J by 1 base; unmatched bases: 3. CDR1 is MNHNS and CDR2 is SASEGT in the germline V gene. The CDR3 nucleotides read TGTGCCAGCAGAACAGGGGTGTCTGGGGCCAACGTCCTGACTTTC. Protein sequence: CASRTGVSGANVLTF.

The chain employs TRBV7-8 and TRBJ2-5, with 9 bases fitting TRBD2. J was trimmed by 1 base and V by 5 bases; bases with no gene match: 5. The CDR3 totals 15 residues. Germline CDR1 reads SGHVS; CDR2 reads FQNEAQ. The CDR3 region is CASSVPGLAQETQYF. The CDR3 nucleotides are TGTGCCAGCAGCGTACCGGGACTAGCCCAAGAGACCCAGTACTTC.

The CDR3 coding sequence is TGCAGTGCCGGGCGGGACAGCTATCAAGAGACCCAGTACTTC. Translation gives CSAGRDSYQETQYF. This chain links TRBV20-1 with TRBJ2-5, with D possibly being TRBD1 (7 bases). V gave up 6 bases and J gave up 2 bases, with 16 bases separating them. The CDR3 is made up of 14 amino acids. Germline V lookup: CDR1 DFQATT, CDR2 SNEGSKA (reference sequence).

The chain links TRBV6-5 to TRBJ2-7; 7 nucleotides align to TRBD2. Germline-derived CDR1 and CDR2 are MNHEY and SVGAGI. The J segment lost 9 bases and the V segment lost 6 bases, leaving 8 bases of the junction unmatched. CDR3 length equals 12 residues. DNA for the CDR3: TGTGCCAGCAGCCCACGGGGGGACGCGCAGTACTTC. Translated, it gives CASSPRGDAQYF.

Only a few counts were recorded for this clonotype. The V call is TRBV6-2 or TRBV6-3, the J call TRBJ2-5; 8 bases agree with TRBD1. CDR3 length: 15 amino acids. V trimming: 0 bases; J trimming: 4 bases; junction bases outside the gene matches: 4. The germline V gene has CDR1 MNHEY and CDR2 SVGEGT. The CDR3 protein is CASSYSSGGPETQYF. The CDR3 DNA reads TGTGCCAGCAGTTACTCGTCAGGGGGCCCAGAGACCCAGTACTTC.

This clonotype was seen only a few times. The chain employs TRBV2 and TRBJ2-1; 7 nucleotides line up with TRBD2. This CDR3 is 15 amino acids long. CDR1 is SNHLY and CDR2 is FYNNEI in the germline V gene. V trimming: 3 bases; J trimming: 0 bases; junction bases outside the gene matches: 2. The DNA for the CDR3 is TGTGCCAGCAGTGATTGGGAGGGCTCCTACAATGAGCAGTTCTTC. This sequence encodes CASSDWEGSYNEQFF.